The 21 T cell receptor beta chains reported below all come from one sample, sequenced in a study of early T cells in non-severe SARS-CoV-2 infection. In TCRdb, the 5' RACE reads were re-called with MiXCR into one record per CDR3 protein. Of about 60,000 distinct CDR3 sequences listed, around 12% are singletons. The sequenced sample was whole blood. These receptors all stem from an adult who was a healthcare worker with PCR-confirmed SARS-CoV-2 infection or an uninfected control (not recorded which).

The chain links TRBV5-1 to TRBJ2-1; 10 bases line up with TRBD2. Germline V gene sequence: CDR1 SGHRS, CDR2 YFSETQ. V dropped 2 bases and J dropped 7; count of bases not matched to a gene: 3. The CDR3 totals 14 residues. The CDR3 spells CASSLAGGHNEQFF. In DNA form, the CDR3 reads TGCGCCAGCAGCTTAGCGGGGGGGCATAATGAGCAGTTCTTC.

The sample holds a few counts of this clonotype. The V call is TRBV5-1, the J call TRBJ2-3; tentative D call: TRBD2 (6 bases). This CDR3 is 14 amino acids long. V lost 3 bases and J lost 0, with 8 bases in between. CDR1 is SGHRS and CDR2 is YFSETQ in the germline V gene. The CDR3 region is CASSSGLSTDTQYF. The CDR3 DNA reads TGCGCCAGCAGCTCGGGACTGAGCACAGATACGCAGTATTTT.

There are a few counts of this clonotype. This chain connects TRBV6-2 or TRBV6-3 to TRBJ1-5, with D possibly TRBD1 on 5 matching bases. Germline V gives CDR1 MNHEY, CDR2 SVGEGT. This CDR3 comprises 15 residues. Trimming took off 1 base at V and 3 bases at J, with 10 bases between the two ends. CDR3 sequence (DNA): TGTGCCAGCAGTTACTTGTCAGGGAACAATCAGCCCCAGCATTTT. Protein: CASSYLSGNNQPQHF.

This clonotype appeared a few times. The gene calls are TRBV3-1 and TRBJ2-1; 7 bases are shared with TRBD2. The CDR3 is 15 amino acids. Germline-derived CDR1 and CDR2 are LGHDT and YNNKEL (reference sequence). V trimming: 2 bases; J trimming: 7 bases; junction bases outside the gene matches: 8. CDR3 in amino acids: CASSQMTSMPNEQFF. The CDR3 bases are TGTGCCAGCAGCCAAATGACTAGCATGCCTAATGAGCAGTTCTTC.

This clonotype has at least ten counts. V usage is TRBV2 and J usage is TRBJ1-1; D ambiguous. The CDR3 totals 14 residues. Per the germline V gene, CDR1 is SNHLY and CDR2 is FYNNEI. Trimming pared 4 bases from V and 0 bases from J, leaving 9 bases between. The CDR3 nucleotides read TGTGCCAGCAGTGCCCGACTTATGAACACTGAAGCTTTCTTT. Protein: CASSARLMNTEAFF. Full variable domain (rest looked up from reference TRBV2 and TRBJ1-1): EPEVTQTPSHQVTQMGQEVILRCVPISNHLYFYWYRQILGQKVEFLVSFYNNEISEKSEIFDDQFSVERPDGSNFTLKIRSTKLEDSAMYFCASSARLMNTEAFFGQGTRLTVV.

This clonotype was recorded many times. The CDR3 nucleotides read TGCAGCGATACCCGGGGCCAGGGCGATACGCAGTATTTT. This translates into CSDTRGQGDTQYF. The rearrangement links TRBV29-1 to TRBJ2-3; D may correspond to TRBD1 or TRBD2 (5 bases each). Trimming left V 7 bases short and J 6 bases short, with 17 bases between. Germline values: CDR1 SQVTM, CDR2 ANQGSEA. The CDR3 loop spans 13 amino acids.

This clonotype turned up a few times. The chain is built from TRBV5-1 and TRBJ2-1, with 7 bases lining up with TRBD2. This CDR3 contains 14 residues. J gave up 8 bases and V 1 base, and 6 bases lay outside the gene matches. Germline-derived CDR1 and CDR2 are SGHRS and YFSETQ. The CDR3 DNA is TGCGCCAGCAGCTTGTTGCGGCTAGCGGATGAGCAGTTCTTC. This sequence encodes CASSLLRLADEQFF.

This clonotype was counted ten times or more. The chain recombines TRBV11-3 with TRBJ2-7; D is unresolved. From germline, CDR1 is SGHNT and CDR2 YENEEA. The CDR3 has 13 amino acids. The ends were cut back, 1 base at V and 0 bases at J, with 4 bases in the middle. The CDR3 reads CASSLGNSYEQYF. The CDR3 nucleotides read TGTGCCAGCAGCTTAGGGAACTCCTACGAGCAGTACTTC.

J is TRBJ2-7 and V is TRBV6-5; D is undetermined. Looked up from germline, CDR1 is MNHEY and CDR2 is SVGAGI. CDR3 size: 16 residues. V lost 0 bases, J lost 2 bases, and 14 bases lay in between. The CDR3 here is CASSYSSQAQPYEQYF. CDR3 sequence (DNA): TGTGCCAGCAGTTACTCGAGTCAAGCACAGCCCTACGAGCAGTACTTC.

This clonotype came up many times. The chain combines TRBV5-6 with TRBJ2-3; D might be TRBD1 or TRBD2, each matching 5 bases. Germline V gene data show CDR1 as SGHDT and CDR2 as YYEEEE. V lost 0 bases, J lost 2 bases, and 13 bases lay in between. This CDR3 spans 16 amino acids. This CDR3 reads CASSLGGIQNTDTQYF. The CDR3 coding sequence is TGTGCCAGCAGCTTGGGGGGGATACAGAACACAGATACGCAGTATTTT. Looking up the rest from reference TRBV5-6 and TRBJ2-3 gives the full variable domain: DAGVTQSPTHLIKTRGQQVTLRCSPKSGHDTVSWYQQALGQGPQFIFQYYEEEERQRGNFPDRFSGHQFPNYSSELNVNALLLGDSALYLCASSLGGIQNTDTQYFGPGTRLTVL.

This clonotype has a handful of counts. J is TRBJ2-7 and V is TRBV14; tentatively, D is TRBD2 (5 bases). V was clipped by 0 bases and J by 0 bases, with 15 bases between them. CDR1 SGHDN and CDR2 FVKESK come from the germline V gene. This CDR3 region has 17 residues. CDR3 residues: CASSQDLSPGYSYEQYF. The DNA for the CDR3 is TGTGCCAGCAGCCAAGATCTCTCTCCGGGATACTCCTACGAGCAGTACTTC.

This clonotype has only a few counts. The chain has TRBV10-1 and TRBJ1-1; D ambiguous. Per germline, CDR1 WNHNN and CDR2 SYGVQD (reference sequence). The CDR3 length is 11 residues. V shed 3 bases and J shed 4 bases, with 3 bases lying between them. The CDR3 bases are TGCGCCAGCAGTGACGGCACTGAAGCTTTCTTT. This encodes CASSDGTEAFF.

This clonotype was recorded many times. The chain has TRBV10-3 and TRBJ1-4; TRBD1 aligns across 9 bases. The germline V gene has CDR1 ENHRY and CDR2 SYGVKD. The trim removed 11 bases at V and 3 bases at J, leaving 4 bases unmatched. The CDR3 runs to 13 residues. This CDR3 is CAAGTGPNEKLFF. CDR3 sequence (DNA): TGTGCCGCAGGGACAGGGCCTAATGAAAAACTGTTTTTT.

V usage is TRBV15 and J usage is TRBJ2-7; 7 bases map to TRBD1. The germline V gene encodes CDR1 LNHNV and CDR2 YYDKDF (reference sequence). J gave up 0 bases and V 0 bases, and 2 bases lay outside the gene matches. The CDR3 contains 15 residues. CDR3 sequence (DNA): TGTGCCACCAGCAGAGATCCAGGGGGCTCCTACGAGCAGTACTTC. The encoded protein is CATSRDPGGSYEQYF.

In its sample, this clonotype was seen a few times. The chain joins TRBV12-3 or TRBV12-4 to TRBJ2-5; D is unclear. Trimming pared 3 bases from V and 3 bases from J, leaving 2 bases between. The CDR3 runs to 11 residues. The CDR3 DNA is TGTGCCAGCAGTTTTGAAGAGACCCAGTACTTC. Translation: CASSFEETQYF.

The V call is TRBV11-3, the J call TRBJ2-3; D remains unclear. This CDR3 is built from 13 residues. Germline V CDR1 and CDR2: SGHNT, YENEEA. V was pared by 5 bases and J by 4 bases, with 10 bases between. The CDR3 sequence: CASSIYSADTQYF. The CDR3 coding sequence is TGTGCCAGCAGCATCTACTCTGCAGATACGCAGTATTTT.

V gene TRBV20-1 combines with J gene TRBJ1-6; 8 bases line up with TRBD1. J gave up 10 bases and V 0 bases, and 8 bases lay outside the gene matches. Germline V gene lookup returns CDR1 DFQATT and CDR2 SNEGSKA (reference sequence). This CDR3 region has 15 residues. CDR3 in amino acids: CSARENRGDRSPLHF. CDR3 DNA: TGCAGTGCTAGAGAAAACAGGGGGGACCGCTCACCCCTCCACTTT.

The J gene is TRBJ1-2, the V gene TRBV7-8; D is ambiguous. Germline V gives CDR1 SGHVS, CDR2 FQNEAQ. V was clipped by 1 base and J by 2 bases, with 11 bases between them. The CDR3 is 15 residues long. CDR3 in amino acids: CASSLEVGLNYGYTF. CDR3 coding DNA: TGTGCCAGCAGCTTAGAGGTTGGGTTGAACTATGGCTACACCTTC.

The chain joins TRBV9 to TRBJ2-7, with D possibly called TRBD1 or TRBD2 (6 bases each). CDR1 is SGDLS, CDR2 YYNGEE, per germline. V gave up 0 bases and J gave up 2 bases, with 12 bases separating them. This CDR3 is 15 amino acids long. The CDR3 nucleotides are TGTGCCAGCAGCGTAGAGGGGGGCAAGGCCTACGAGCAGTACTTC. This sequence encodes CASSVEGGKAYEQYF.

This clonotype was counted between two and nine times. The V call is TRBV3-1, the J call TRBJ1-2, with TRBD1 matching over 8 bases. Germline V gene data show CDR1 as LGHDT and CDR2 as YNNKEL (reference sequence). CDR3 length equals 11 residues. Trimming removed 2 bases from V and 14 bases from J; junction bases left unmatched: 4. CDR3 DNA sequence: TGTGCCAGCAGCCAACAGGGGGCCTCTACCTTC. Translated: CASSQQGASTF.

The chain carries TRBV7-9 and TRBJ1-2, with 7 bases matching TRBD1. V lost 5 bases to trimming and J lost 5 bases; unmatched junction nucleotides: 8. Germline V gene sequence: CDR1 SEHNR, CDR2 FQNEAQ (reference sequence). This CDR3 comprises 14 residues. The CDR3 reads CASSAQTGFYGYTF. The CDR3, as DNA: TGTGCCAGCAGCGCGCAGACAGGGTTTTATGGCTACACCTTC.